The subject of this entry is one T cell receptor (beta chain). What it binds is unknown. The sample belongs to a study of cytomegalovirus exposure and HLA in healthy donors. Study context: A data release that came early held tens of millions of unique TCRs from HLA-typed donors.

Study-wide findings and caveats: In a later analysis, at a false discovery rate of 0.05, 15,000 to 20,000 TCR beta sequences were associated with HLA alleles. It was reported that TCR beta sequences correctly inferred the HLA-A and HLA-B alleles for most subjects. A later analysis reportedly found that, within productive TCRs, an Asian-associated ancestry cluster had fewer N-insertions than the mean observed across the 666 donors.

PCR involved 60 Vbeta and 13 Jbeta primers. Clones were sequenced by immunoSEQ multiplex PCR, and TCRdb holds only the in-frame ones, with some missing. The data contain some 130,000 clones, around 77% of them singletons. This TCR was recovered from a young man in good health and CMV-seronegative. Sequenced sample: PBMCs.

The chain's CDR3 is CASSDSRTSGPSYEQYF. DNA for the CDR3: TGCGCCAGCAGTGATTCCCGGACTAGCGGCCCCTCCTACGAGCAGTACTTC. This rearrangement joins TRBV10-2 to TRBJ2-7; 10 bases match TRBD2. With V trimmed by 3 bases and J by 0 bases, 8 bases remained unmatched. CDR1 and CDR2 (germline): WSHSY, SAAADI. This CDR3 is 17 amino acids long.